The next 25 T cell receptor beta chains were all read from a single sample in a study of T cell responses to AZD1222 COVID-19 vaccine. TCRdb's copy holds only in-frame clones and misses some; the assay was immunoSEQ multiplex PCR. The sample lists about 130,000 clones; approximately 88% were seen once. Sequences were derived from peripheral blood, sampled on day 0 of AZD1222 vaccination. Receptor source: an adult in good health.

This rearrangement joins TRBV11-3 to TRBJ2-7; 7 positions agree with TRBD1. The V and J ends lost 4 bases and 6 bases, in that order; junction bases with no gene match: 3. Germline loops: CDR1 SGHNT, CDR2 YENEEA. The CDR3 consists of 12 residues. DNA of the CDR3: TGTGCCAGCAGCTACGGGACAGCCGAGCAGTACTTC. Encoded protein: CASSYGTAEQYF.

The chain carries TRBV14 and TRBJ2-6; TRBD1 might be the D (6 bases). Germline V gene lookup returns CDR1 SGHDN and CDR2 FVKESK. Trimming stripped 1 base from V and 3 bases from J, with 13 bases between. The CDR3 sequence is 17 residues long. The CDR3 DNA reads as TGTGCCAGCAGCCAAGGGGCAGGGGTTGGTGGGGCCAACGTCCTGACTTTC. It encodes CASSQGAGVGGANVLTF.

The gene calls are TRBV7-9 and TRBJ1-5, with D perhaps matching TRBD1 (6 bases). Between the trimmed V and J ends, which lost 5 bases and 3 bases, there was a span of 11 bases. The CDR3 contains 14 residues. Germline V gene sequence: CDR1 SEHNR, CDR2 FQNEAQ (reference sequence). As DNA, the CDR3 is TGTGCCAGCAGCCAAACAGGGTACAATCAGCCCCAGCATTTT. Translation gives CASSQTGYNQPQHF.

CDR3 loop: CASYRTATYEQYF. The CDR3 DNA sequence: TGTGCCAGCTACCGTACAGCTACCTACGAGCAGTACTTC. The chain uses TRBV27 and TRBJ2-7; D is undetermined. The V gene lost 8 bases and the J gene lost 2 bases, with 13 bases spanning the gap. This CDR3 contains 13 residues. Germline V gene data show CDR1 as MNHEY and CDR2 as SMNVEV (reference sequence).

The chain carries TRBV6-5 and TRBJ1-1; possibly TRBD1 for D (5 bases). V gave up 6 bases and J gave up 5 bases, with 16 bases separating them. The CDR3 contains 14 residues. Looked up from germline, CDR1 is MNHEY and CDR2 is SVGAGI. CDR3 coding DNA: TGTGCCAGCAGCAGGGTCGTAGAAACTACTGAAGCTTTCTTT. It yields the protein CASSRVVETTEAFF.

The V gene is TRBV5-4, the J gene TRBJ1-2, with 8 bases that match TRBD1. CDR3 length: 13 residues. CDR1 and CDR2 from the germline V gene are SGHNT and YYREEE (reference sequence). The V gene end was trimmed by 0 bases and the J gene end by 7 bases; junction bases not matched to a gene: 2. CDR3 in amino acids: CASSLDRGGGYTF. The CDR3 region has the DNA TGTGCCAGCAGCTTGGACAGGGGGGGTGGCTACACCTTC.

This clone was detected only once. This chain links TRBV11-2 with TRBJ2-1, with D possibly TRBD1 on 7 matching bases. V was trimmed by 6 bases and J by 7 bases, leaving 10 bases between them. The CDR3 is 12 amino acids. Per germline, CDR1 SGHAT and CDR2 FQNNGV. The CDR3 loop is CASSSGGNEQFF. In DNA form, the CDR3 reads TGTGCCAGCAGTTCAGGGGGGAATGAGCAGTTCTTC.

The gene calls are TRBV27 and TRBJ2-2; a weak D match, TRBD1 (5 bases). The V and J ends lost 5 bases and 0 bases respectively, with 13 bases between them. The CDR3 is 16 residues long. Germline assignment: CDR1 MNHEY and CDR2 SMNVEV (reference sequence). CDR3 loop: CASSTRQIANTGELFF. The CDR3 coding sequence is TGTGCCAGCAGTACCCGACAGATCGCGAACACCGGGGAGCTGTTTTTT.

The CDR3 loop is CASSTWTGDSGTSGRRNEQFF. The CDR3 nucleotides read TGTGCCAGCAGCACGTGGACAGGGGATAGTGGGACTAGCGGGAGGCGGAATGAGCAGTTCTTC. The V gene is TRBV7-9, the J gene TRBJ2-1, with TRBD2 matching 15 bases. V gave up 5 bases and J gave up 7 bases; unmatched junction bases: 21. This CDR3 spans 21 amino acids. Per the germline V gene, CDR1 is SEHNR and CDR2 is FQNEAQ (reference sequence).

V and J are TRBV4-2 and TRBJ1-2; D is ambiguous. This CDR3 comprises 15 residues. V was pared by 0 bases and J by 4 bases, with 12 bases between. CDR1 is LGHNA, CDR2 YNFKEQ, per germline. The CDR3 DNA reads TGTGCCAGCAGCCAAGATATGCTGGACGGCTATGGCTACACCTTC. Its translation: CASSQDMLDGYGYTF.

This clone has a handful of counts. The CDR3 DNA sequence: TGCGCCAGCAGCCGGGACAGGGACCCCCGGCCTTATGGCTACACCTTC. Protein product: CASSRDRDPRPYGYTF. The rearrangement joins TRBV4-1 to TRBJ1-2, with 9 bases fitting TRBD1. Germline V CDR1 and CDR2: MGHRA, YSYEKL. The CDR3 spans 16 residues. Trimming took 4 bases from V and 5 from J; bases not matched to a gene: 11.

The J gene is TRBJ2-2, the V gene TRBV11-3; D ambiguous. The CDR3 runs to 12 residues. From germline, CDR1 is SGHNT and CDR2 YENEEA. V lost 3 bases and J lost 4, with 3 bases in between. The CDR3 DNA reads TGTGCCAGCAGCTTGGTCACCGGGGAGCTGTTTTTT. This gives the protein CASSLVTGELFF.

This clone was observed a few times. This chain uses TRBV5-1 with TRBJ2-7; possible D gene TRBD2, 6 bases. Germline-derived CDR1 and CDR2 are SGHRS and YFSETQ. The CDR3 sequence is 16 residues long. V was clipped by 4 bases and J by 2 bases, with 19 bases between them. The CDR3 region is CASSRTFGTSPYEQYF. CDR3 DNA: TGCGCCAGCAGCAGGACCTTTGGGACTTCTCCCTACGAGCAGTACTTC.

The CDR3 sequence: CASSLAGGDQPQHF. CDR3 nucleotide sequence: TGTGCCAGCAGTTTGGCAGGGGGCGATCAGCCCCAGCATTTT. The rearrangement joins TRBV28 to TRBJ1-5; 8 nucleotides align to TRBD1. CDR1 and CDR2 from the germline V gene are MDHEN and SYDVKM. The CDR3 covers 14 residues. V gave up 3 bases and J gave up 5 bases; unmatched junction bases: 3.

The chain's CDR3 is CASSPGNTLLYGYTF. CDR3 in DNA: TGTGCCAGCAGCCCCGGGAACACCCTTCTTTATGGCTACACCTTC. This sequence joins TRBV5-5 and TRBJ1-2; D call uncertain. CDR1 is SGHKS and CDR2 is YYEKEE in the germline V gene (reference sequence). The V gene lost 4 bases and the J gene lost 5 bases, with 18 bases spanning the gap. The CDR3 loop spans 15 amino acids.

The chain links TRBV28 to TRBJ1-2; 11 positions agree with TRBD1. This CDR3 has 16 residues. After removal of 2 bases from V and 7 bases from J, the junction contained 9 bases not matched to a gene. Germline V gives CDR1 MDHEN, CDR2 SYDVKM. This chain's CDR3 is CASSLPLGTGGRGYTF. Here the CDR3 DNA reads TGTGCCAGCAGTTTACCCCTCGGGACAGGGGGTCGTGGCTACACCTTC.

The rearrangement joins TRBV7-9 to TRBJ1-4; 9 nucleotides line up with TRBD1. The V and J ends lost 5 bases and 6 bases, in that order; junction bases with no gene match: 7. Germline loops: CDR1 SEHNR, CDR2 FQNEAQ (reference sequence). This CDR3 contains 15 residues. Here the CDR3 DNA reads TGTGCCAGCAGCCGAGGGGGACAGGGCGATGAAAAACTGTTTTTT. It translates to CASSRGGQGDEKLFF.

The J gene is TRBJ1-2, the V gene TRBV9, with 11 positions matching TRBD1. Looked up from germline, CDR1 is SGDLS and CDR2 is YYNGEE. The CDR3 totals 14 residues. V gave up 4 bases and J gave up 7 bases; unmatched junction bases: 6. As DNA, the CDR3 is TGTGCCAGCAGCACGGGACAGGGGGAGCGTGGCTACACCTTC. It yields the protein CASSTGQGERGYTF.

The V gene is TRBV27, the J gene TRBJ2-3, with a weak D call TRBD1 (5 bases). Germline lookup yields CDR1 MNHEY and CDR2 SMNVEV (reference sequence). V gave up 6 bases and J gave up 6 bases, with 16 bases separating them. The CDR3 length is 14 residues. In DNA form, the CDR3 reads TGTGCCAGCAGCTCCACAGGTTTCTCCGATACGCAGTATTTT. Encoded protein: CASSSTGFSDTQYF.

Details on this clone: This sample includes further DNA sequences coding for the same CDR3. The chain uses TRBV29-1 and TRBJ1-2; 7 bases match TRBD1. This CDR3 comprises 12 residues. After removal of 4 bases from V and 1 base from J, the junction contained 0 bases not matched to a gene. Germline lookup yields CDR1 SQVTM and CDR2 ANQGSEA. The CDR3 loop reads CSVGDSNYGYTF. The CDR3 DNA reads TGCAGCGTTGGGGACAGTAACTATGGCTACACCTTC.

This clone showed up just once. V gene TRBV5-5 combines with J gene TRBJ2-7; 13 bases are a match to TRBD2. J lost 4 bases, V lost 5 bases, and 12 bases had no gene match. Germline loops: CDR1 SGHKS, CDR2 YYEKEE (reference sequence). This CDR3 region has 17 residues. The CDR3 DNA is TGTGCCAGCAGTCCTGGACTAGCGGGAGATGGGGTTTACGAGCAGTACTTC. Its translation is CASSPGLAGDGVYEQYF.

The CDR3 loop reads CASRETGTQNTIYF. In nucleotides, the CDR3 is TGTGCCAGCAGGGAAACCGGGACACAAAACACCATATATTTT. The J gene is TRBJ1-3, the V gene TRBV6-6; tentative D call: TRBD1 (6 bases). This CDR3 spans 14 amino acids. Trimming took off 6 bases at V and 6 bases at J, with 15 bases between the two ends. Per germline, CDR1 MNHNY and CDR2 SVGAGI (reference sequence).

The V gene is TRBV30, the J gene TRBJ2-7; D ambiguous. Germline V gene data show CDR1 as GTSNPN and CDR2 as SVGIG (reference sequence). V was clipped by 4 bases and J by 0 bases, with 10 bases between them. CDR3 length: 13 amino acids. The CDR3 DNA reads TGTGCCTGGATTAGTAAGGACTCCTACGAGCAGTACTTC. This codes for CAWISKDSYEQYF.

This clone was seen just once. This chain connects TRBV11-3 to TRBJ2-5; no definite D call. The CDR3 has 11 amino acids. Trimming stripped 3 bases from V and 4 bases from J, with 3 bases between. The germline gives CDR1 SGHNT, CDR2 YENEEA. The CDR3 coding sequence is TGTGCCAGCAGCTTTTCAGAGACCCAGTACTTC. Translated: CASSFSETQYF.

The V and J genes are TRBV30 and TRBJ1-1, with 9 nucleotides matching TRBD1. The germline CDR1 and CDR2 sequences are GTSNPN and SVGIG (reference sequence). There are 13 residues in the CDR3. V was clipped by 4 bases and J by 5 bases; unmatched bases: 5. The CDR3 sequence: CAWILTGGTEAFF. DNA of the CDR3: TGTGCCTGGATTTTGACAGGGGGTACTGAAGCTTTCTTT.